Each of the 21 T cell receptor beta chains below was sequenced from the same sample in a study of neurological immune-mediated disorders (dated by TCRdb to between 2018 and 2021). Receptor amplification or capture employed 5' RACE. TCRdb names Illumina HiSeq 2500 as the instrument used. The public reads were quality trimmed at Q25 with fastp and then assembled into clones with MiXCR by TCRdb, keeping productive beta chains. One record per CDR3 amino acid sequence lists the most common genes and DNA. The table for this sample lists around 80,000 distinct CDR3 sequences; over 9% of them were counted only once. Of the sample, about 1.8% falls within the top ten clones. Material: PBMCs. All receptors derive from a man aged 40-49 years in good health.

V gene TRBV3-1 combines with J gene TRBJ2-7, with 9 bases fitting TRBD1. The CDR3 is made up of 15 amino acids. Germline trimming cut 2 bases from V and 8 bases from J; bases unmatched to any gene: 10. The V gene's germline CDR1 is LGHDT and CDR2 YNNKEL (reference sequence). In nucleotides, the CDR3 is TGTGCCAGCAGCCAATTTGGACAGGGGACGGGTAAGCAGTACTTC. It translates to CASSQFGQGTGKQYF.

This clonotype has at least ten counts. This chain uses TRBV5-6 with TRBJ1-2; 7 bases line up with TRBD1. Germline V gene lookup returns CDR1 SGHDT and CDR2 YYEEEE. V lost 5 bases and J lost 5; bases outside the gene matches: 9. The CDR3 is made up of 14 amino acids. The CDR3, as DNA: TGTGCCAGCAGGTTTACCGGGACAGAATATGGCTACACCTTC. Amino acid sequence: CASRFTGTEYGYTF.

This rearrangement joins TRBV10-3 to TRBJ2-5, with D unclear. This CDR3 region has 11 residues. V lost 6 bases and J 4 bases, leaving 6 bases between the germline ends. Looked up from germline, CDR1 is ENHRY and CDR2 is SYGVKD. Written as DNA, the CDR3 is TGTGCCATCAGGAGTGGAGAGACCCAGTACTTC. It encodes CAIRSGETQYF.

Many counts were recorded for this clonotype. The chain is built from TRBV20-1 and TRBJ2-1; D gene uncertain. The ends were cut back, 2 bases at V and 3 bases at J, with 11 bases in the middle. The germline CDR1 and CDR2 sequences are DFQATT and SNEGSKA (reference sequence). The CDR3 spans 14 residues. CDR3 in amino acids: CSARRAGVYNEQFF. The CDR3 DNA reads TGCAGTGCTAGAAGGGCAGGAGTCTACAATGAGCAGTTCTTC.

Ten or more counts support this clonotype. The rearrangement joins TRBV29-1 to TRBJ1-4; D not certain. Germline lookup yields CDR1 SQVTM and CDR2 ANQGSEA. This CDR3 has 12 amino acids. Deletions cut 6 bases from V and 0 bases from J, with 5 bases between. The CDR3 sequence: CSVGPTNEKLFF. Here the CDR3 DNA reads TGCAGCGTCGGGCCAACTAATGAAAAACTGTTTTTT.

This clonotype was picked up many times. The chain joins TRBV29-1 to TRBJ1-2; no clear D. Germline CDR1 and CDR2: SQVTM and ANQGSEA. The V and J ends lost 3 bases and 8 bases respectively, with 7 bases between them. The CDR3 is made up of 10 amino acids. The CDR3 loop is CSVDPGGYTF. The CDR3 nucleotides read TGCAGCGTTGATCCGGGAGGCTACACCTTC.

This clonotype showed up many times. DNA for the CDR3: TGCGCCAGCAGCCCGGACAGGGGGCAGTGGGAGACCCAGTACTTC. This gives the protein CASSPDRGQWETQYF. The chain links TRBV5-1 to TRBJ2-5; TRBD1 matches at 11 bases. The CDR3 is made up of 15 amino acids. Germline CDR1 reads SGHRS; CDR2 reads YFSETQ. The V segment lost 4 bases and the J segment 5 bases; nucleotides outside the gene matches: 7.

This clonotype has ten or more counts. J is TRBJ2-7 and V is TRBV27; D call uncertain. The length of the CDR3 is 15 residues. Germline CDR1 MNHEY, CDR2 SMNVEV (reference sequence). Trimming removed 8 bases from V and 0 bases from J, with 17 bases in between. CDR3 protein: CASEERGPSSYEQYF. CDR3 nucleotide sequence: TGTGCCAGCGAGGAGCGTGGACCGAGCTCCTACGAGCAGTACTTC.

Ten or more counts support this clonotype. The genes are TRBV5-1 and TRBJ2-1, with TRBD1 matching 7 bases. The germline gives CDR1 SGHRS, CDR2 YFSETQ. This CDR3 region has 15 residues. Trimming removed 4 bases from V and 8 bases from J; junction bases left unmatched: 12. CDR3 amino acids: CASSTRDSLTDEQFF. CDR3 nucleotide sequence: TGCGCCAGCAGCACCAGGGACAGTTTAACGGATGAGCAGTTCTTC.

This clonotype was seen many times. The rearrangement links TRBV20-1 to TRBJ1-5; 7 bases agree with TRBD1. CDR3 length: 14 residues. The V segment lost 4 bases and the J segment 0 bases; nucleotides outside the gene matches: 3. Germline values: CDR1 DFQATT, CDR2 SNEGSKA (reference sequence). The CDR3 loop is CSAKQGNSNQPQHF. The DNA of the CDR3 is TGCAGTGCTAAACAGGGGAATAGCAATCAGCCCCAGCATTTT.

This clonotype was picked up many times. The chain couples TRBV18 to TRBJ2-3; no clear D gene. Per germline, CDR1 KGHSH and CDR2 LQKENI. V was trimmed by 3 bases and J by 2 bases, leaving 12 bases between them. This CDR3 has 15 amino acids. The CDR3 DNA reads as TGTGCCAGCTCACCCCTTCAGACTGACACAGATACGCAGTATTTT. Protein product: CASSPLQTDTDTQYF.

This clonotype was observed at least ten times. The V call is TRBV5-1, the J call TRBJ2-1; D is ambiguous. The CDR3 length is 14 residues. V lost 0 bases to trimming and J lost 2 bases, with 6 bases between them. The V gene's germline CDR1 is SGHRS and CDR2 YFSETQ. CDR3 coding DNA: TGCGCCAGCAGCTTGGGCAACGCCTACAATGAGCAGTTCTTC. It yields the protein CASSLGNAYNEQFF.

This clonotype was recorded many times. The chain recombines TRBV16 with TRBJ1-5; 9 bases are a match to TRBD1. The CDR3 contains 13 residues. Germline CDR1 KGHSY, CDR2 FQNENV. V shed 9 bases and J 9 bases; nucleotides not matched to a gene: 9. The CDR3 sequence is CASKGQGTRPQHF. CDR3 coding DNA: TGTGCCAGTAAGGGACAGGGTACAAGGCCCCAGCATTTT.

As regards this clonotype: At one of its ends the junction is not consistent with the germline gene, which may arise from a read error. This chain connects TRBV5-1 to TRBJ2-1; D call uncertain. CDR3 length equals 15 residues. Germline loops: CDR1 SGHRS, CDR2 YFSETQ. CDR3 DNA: TGCGCCAGCAGCTTATGGTCTCCTTCCTACAATGAGCAGTTATTC. Translated: CASSLWSPSYNEQLF.

To note about this clonotype: This may be a read error: a much more frequent sequence differs by one nucleotide. This CDR3 is CASNGRGTTGETQYF. For the CDR3, the DNA is TGTGCCAGCAATGGGCGGGGGACCACTGGGGAGACCCAGTACTTC. The chain joins TRBV2 to TRBJ2-5; 7 bases line up with TRBD2. V gave up 7 bases and J gave up 5 bases; unmatched junction bases: 13. This CDR3 has 15 amino acids. Germline loops: CDR1 SNHLY, CDR2 FYNNEI. Full variable domain (missing parts from reference TRBV2 and TRBJ2-5): EPEVTQTPSHQVTQMGQEVILRCVPISNHLYFYWYRQILGQKVEFLVSFYNNEISEKSEIFDDQFSVERPDGSNFTLKIRSTKLEDSAMYFCASNGRGTTGETQYFGPGTRLLVL.

This clonotype was seen repeatedly, ten times or more. The chain links TRBV10-3 to TRBJ1-6; 8 bases agree with TRBD1. Germline CDR1 is ENHRY and CDR2 is SYGVKD. J lost 7 bases, V lost 0 bases, and 2 bases had no gene match. This CDR3 contains 15 residues. The DNA of the CDR3 is TGTGCCATCAGTGAGTCGGGACAGGAGAATTCACCCCTCCACTTT. Amino acid sequence: CAISESGQENSPLHF.

This clonotype was observed many times. V is TRBV7-3 and J is TRBJ2-5, with 8 bases fitting TRBD1. The V segment lost 5 bases and the J segment 2 bases; nucleotides outside the gene matches: 4. The CDR3 spans 14 residues. In germline, CDR1 is SGHTA, CDR2 FQGTGA. CDR3 bases: TGTGCCAGCAGCCGTACAGGGGGGCAAGAGACCCAGTACTTC. It translates to CASSRTGGQETQYF.

In its sample, this clonotype was seen many times. V gene TRBV7-2 combines with J gene TRBJ2-3; perhaps TRBD2 as D (5 bases). Trimming took 2 bases from V and 0 from J, leaving 9 bases between them. The CDR3 has 15 residues. Looked up from germline, CDR1 is SGHTA and CDR2 is FQGNSA. In nucleotides, the CDR3 is TGTGCCAGCAGCTTATTGGGCGGGAGCACAGATACGCAGTATTTT. It encodes CASSLLGGSTDTQYF.

This clonotype was seen ten or more times. The chain recombines TRBV14 with TRBJ2-1; no reliable D call. There are 12 residues in the CDR3. The germline V gene has CDR1 SGHDN and CDR2 FVKESK. V was pared by 1 base and J by 9 bases, with 7 bases between. The CDR3 spells CASSQGLPEQFF. The CDR3 bases are TGTGCCAGCAGCCAAGGGCTACCTGAGCAGTTCTTC.

Many counts were recorded for this clonotype. The chain carries TRBV14 and TRBJ2-1; the match to TRBD2 covers 12 bases. Per germline, CDR1 SGHDN and CDR2 FVKESK. The CDR3 runs to 18 residues. Germline trimming cut 0 bases from V and 6 bases from J; bases unmatched to any gene: 9. CDR3 bases: TGTGCCAGCAGCCAAGATTGGGAACTAGCGGGAGGTGGCAATGAGCAGTTCTTC. This translates into CASSQDWELAGGGNEQFF.

This clonotype was counted at least ten times. V gene TRBV20-1 combines with J gene TRBJ2-4; D is unclear. This CDR3 spans 13 amino acids. Germline V lookup: CDR1 DFQATT, CDR2 SNEGSKA (reference sequence). With 1 base removed from V and 7 bases from J, the gap between germline ends came to 11 bases. CDR3 sequence (DNA): TGCAGTGCTAGAGCCCCCATCACCAACATTCAGTACTTC. Its protein is CSARAPITNIQYF.